The 29 T cell receptor beta chains listed next were all sequenced from one sample in a study of Graves' ophthalmopathy and Graves' hyperthyroidism. Amplification targeted the TCR beta CDR3 regions, with RNA transcripts as the source material. HTBI primers were used in a first-round RT-PCR, which preceded a second-round multiplex PCR. TCRdb analysed the multiplex PCR reads with MiXCR anew, one entry per CDR3 protein. This table has under 800,000 distinct CDR3 sequences, 20% to 25% appearing once. The sample consisted of peripheral blood. These receptors were obtained from a young woman with stable Graves' hyperthyroidism. Some clones in this sample may be carry-over from other donors' samples.

This clonotype was seen at least ten times. The chain carries TRBV27 and TRBJ2-7; D possibly corresponds to TRBD1 (5 bases). With 2 bases removed from V and 4 bases from J, the gap between germline ends came to 12 bases. Germline V gene lookup returns CDR1 MNHEY and CDR2 SMNVEV (reference sequence). This CDR3 contains 14 residues. The CDR3 reads CASSLTGAQYEQYF. CDR3 nucleotide sequence: TGTGCCAGCAGTTTAACAGGTGCTCAATACGAGCAGTACTTC.

Many counts were recorded for this clonotype. The rearrangement joins TRBV11-1 to TRBJ2-2; tentative D call: TRBD2 (6 bases). Trimming removed 5 bases at V and 7 bases at J, with 11 bases between. The CDR3 has 13 residues. CDR1 and CDR2 (germline): SGHAT, FQDESV (reference sequence). The CDR3 region is CASSLSGYGELFF. The CDR3 DNA sequence: TGTGCCAGCAGCCTTAGCGGATACGGGGAGCTGTTTTTT.

This clonotype has only a few counts. The chain combines TRBV6-1 with TRBJ2-2; no clear D gene. This CDR3 is built from 14 residues. Germline assignment: CDR1 MNHNS and CDR2 SASEGT. Trimming took 1 base from V and 6 from J, leaving 9 bases between them. The CDR3 DNA sequence: TGTGCCAGCAGTGAAGTAAAGGGTGCCGGGGAGCTGTTTTTT. Its protein is CASSEVKGAGELFF.

The chain carries TRBV12-3 or TRBV12-4 and TRBJ2-7; maybe TRBD1 (6 bases). The CDR3 is made up of 22 amino acids. V lost 3 bases, J lost 3 bases, and 36 bases lay in between. CDR3 sequence reads: CASSFSWGSGSPRRDTNYEQYF. The CDR3, as DNA: TGTGCCAGCAGTTTTAGTTGGGGTAGTGGTTCCCCCCGACGGGACACAAACTACGAGCAGTACTTC.

This clonotype showed up many times. The genes are TRBV19 and TRBJ1-3; no clear D gene. Germline lookup yields CDR1 LNHDA and CDR2 SQIVND (reference sequence). V was pared by 3 bases and J by 0 bases, with 6 bases between. The CDR3 extends over 14 amino acids. The CDR3 region has the DNA TGTGCCAGTAGTATGGGAGTCTCTGGAAACACCATATATTTT. This encodes CASSMGVSGNTIYF.

In this sample, this clonotype turned up a few times. The chain combines TRBV12-3 or TRBV12-4 with TRBJ2-6; D may be TRBD1 or TRBD2 (5 bases each). V was trimmed by 3 bases and J by 5 bases, leaving 14 bases between them. This CDR3 comprises 16 residues. The CDR3: CASSFRDGLWANVLTF. CDR3 bases: TGTGCCAGCAGTTTCCGGGACGGGCTGTGGGCCAACGTCCTGACTTTC.

This chain uses TRBV28 with TRBJ2-5; D remains ambiguous. In germline, CDR1 is MDHEN, CDR2 SYDVKM. This CDR3 spans 14 amino acids. V dropped 4 bases and J dropped 2 bases, with 11 bases sitting between them. The CDR3 reads CASSSNSLQETQYF. CDR3 coding DNA: TGTGCCAGCAGTTCAAACAGTCTACAAGAGACCCAGTACTTC.

Details on this clonotype: A much larger clone lies one base from this, so it may be a read error. The chain combines TRBV20-1 with TRBJ2-5; D might be TRBD2 (6 bases). The CDR3 has 15 amino acids. The V gene's germline CDR1 is DFQATT and CDR2 SNEGSKA (reference sequence). Written as DNA, the CDR3 is TGCAGTGCTAGAGAAGGGGCGCGGGGAATAGAGACCAAGTACTTC. Translating it yields CSAREGARGIETKYF.

This sequence joins TRBV12-3 or TRBV12-4 and TRBJ1-1, with D possibly being TRBD1 (5 bases). V lost 3 bases to trimming and J lost 11 bases, with 13 bases between them. The CDR3 length is 12 residues. The CDR3 DNA is TGTGCCAGCAGTTTGATGGGGGGGGATGCTTTCTTT. Translation gives CASSLMGGDAFF.

This clonotype showed up just a few times. The rearrangement joins TRBV5-1 to TRBJ2-5; the match to TRBD1 covers 7 bases. The CDR3 contains 12 residues. The V segment lost 4 bases and the J segment 3 bases; nucleotides outside the gene matches: 0. Germline V gene lookup returns CDR1 SGHRS and CDR2 YFSETQ. Here the CDR3 DNA reads TGCGCCAGCAGCGGACAGGAAGAGACCCAGTACTTC. Translated: CASSGQEETQYF.

This clonotype was seen more than once but under ten times. The V gene is TRBV30, the J gene TRBJ2-4; 10 positions agree with TRBD1. The CDR3 sequence is 14 residues long. V trimming: 3 bases; J trimming: 4 bases; junction bases outside the gene matches: 3. Germline loops: CDR1 GTSNPN, CDR2 SVGIG (reference sequence). The CDR3 DNA sequence: TGTGCCTGGAGAGACAGGGGGCGAAAAAACATTCAGTACTTC. Translated, it gives CAWRDRGRKNIQYF.

This clonotype was seen repeatedly, ten times or more. Here the CDR3 omits its conserved ending phenylalanine or tryptophan, so a read error is the likely source. V usage is TRBV7-3 and J usage is TRBJ1-2, with TRBD1 as a possible D gene (5 bases). V lost 5 bases to trimming and J lost 6 bases, with 13 bases between them. The CDR3 length is 13 residues. Germline V gene data show CDR1 as SGHTA and CDR2 as FQGTGA. The CDR3 DNA is TGTGCCAGCAGCCGCTCGGGAGGGGATGGCTACACCCTC. The encoded protein is CASSRSGGDGYTL.

At least ten counts were recorded for this clonotype. This chain uses TRBV11-2 with TRBJ1-2, with D perhaps TRBD1 (6 bases). Germline V gene lookup returns CDR1 SGHAT and CDR2 FQNNGV. This CDR3 region has 15 residues. The V and J ends lost 3 bases and 4 bases respectively, with 15 bases between them. The CDR3 sequence is CASSFLGQRLYGYTF. The CDR3 coding sequence is TGTGCCAGCAGCTTTTTAGGACAGAGGCTCTATGGCTACACCTTC.

This clonotype was observed many times. CDR3 sequence reads: CASSWAGRGRDTGELFF. CDR3 DNA sequence: TGTGCCAGCAGTTGGGCCGGCCGGGGTCGGGACACCGGGGAGCTGTTTTTT. This chain links TRBV12-3 or TRBV12-4 with TRBJ2-2, with D tentatively TRBD2 (5 bases). The CDR3 is 17 residues long. Trimming took 4 bases from V and 3 from J, leaving 18 bases between them.

This chain links TRBV28 with TRBJ2-5; TRBD1 might be the D (5 bases). Germline CDR1 is MDHEN and CDR2 is SYDVKM. The CDR3 runs 15 residues. Between the trimmed V and J ends, which lost 6 bases and 5 bases, there was a span of 19 bases. The CDR3 reads CASRPGKGPIETQYF. As DNA, the CDR3 is TGTGCCAGCAGACCAGGGAAAGGGCCCATTGAGACCCAGTACTTC.

This clonotype came up many times. The genes are TRBV20-1 and TRBJ2-5; 8 bases align to TRBD2. The CDR3 is 14 amino acids. Trimming removed 2 bases from V and 4 bases from J; junction bases left unmatched: 6. Germline V gene data show CDR1 as DFQATT and CDR2 as SNEGSKA (reference sequence). CDR3 bases: TGCAGTGCTAGACGGTCGAGCGGGAGAGAGACCCAGTACTTC. Translated, it gives CSARRSSGRETQYF.

The chain employs TRBV6-1 and TRBJ1-5; 7 positions agree with TRBD1. Germline V gives CDR1 MNHNS, CDR2 SASEGT. This CDR3 region has 14 residues. J gave up 9 bases and V 5 bases, and 10 bases lay outside the gene matches. The CDR3 DNA sequence: TGTGCCAGCAGTCTGGACAGGTCCGTGAGGCCCCAGCATTTT. Protein: CASSLDRSVRPQHF.

V gene TRBV6-1 combines with J gene TRBJ1-2; D ambiguous. This CDR3 has 15 residues. V shed 6 bases and J shed 6 bases, with 20 bases lying between them. Germline V lookup: CDR1 MNHNS, CDR2 SASEGT. The CDR3 is CASREHRVEGDGYTF. The DNA for the CDR3 is TGTGCCAGCAGAGAACACAGAGTAGAGGGAGATGGCTACACCTTC.

This clonotype was recorded a few times. The chain has TRBV11-1 and TRBJ2-2; D call uncertain. This CDR3 comprises 15 residues. The germline V gene has CDR1 SGHAT and CDR2 FQDESV (reference sequence). V was trimmed by 6 bases and J by 1 base, leaving 12 bases between them. CDR3 in DNA: TGTGCCAGCAGAAGTGGGGTGTTGAACACCGGGGAGCTGTTTTTT. It yields the protein CASRSGVLNTGELFF.

This clonotype appeared a few times. The J gene is TRBJ2-3, the V gene TRBV25-1; D is perhaps TRBD2 (6 bases). Germline assignment: CDR1 MGHDK and CDR2 SYGVNS. The CDR3 covers 18 residues. V lost 1 base and J lost 0, with 17 bases in between. CDR3 in amino acids: CASSESSRLVPSTDTQYF. CDR3 in DNA: TGTGCCAGCAGTGAATCCTCCCGACTAGTCCCCAGCACAGATACGCAGTATTTT.

The table lists this clonotype with many counts. The V call is TRBV19, the J call TRBJ2-7; D is unresolved. V was shortened by 4 bases and J by 3 bases, with 13 bases between the two germline ends. CDR1 LNHDA and CDR2 SQIVND come from the germline V gene (reference sequence). This CDR3 comprises 14 residues. CDR3 region: CASSNTLLDYEQYF. CDR3 sequence (DNA): TGTGCCAGTAGTAACACACTCCTCGACTACGAGCAGTACTTC.

This clonotype was recorded at least ten times. The chain combines TRBV7-3 with TRBJ2-7; D may be TRBD1 or TRBD2 (5 bases each). The germline V gene encodes CDR1 SGHTA and CDR2 FQGTGA. The CDR3 has 13 amino acids. The germline V and J ends were trimmed by 6 bases and 3 bases, with 12 bases remaining between them. CDR3 nucleotide sequence: TGTGCCAGCAGTCCGGGGCCTCACTACGAGCAGTACTTC. Amino acids: CASSPGPHYEQYF.

In its sample, this clonotype was seen many times. This chain links TRBV20-1 with TRBJ1-1; D unresolved. The ends were cut back, 6 bases at V and 7 bases at J, with 15 bases in the middle. The germline V gene encodes CDR1 DFQATT and CDR2 SNEGSKA (reference sequence). The CDR3 is 12 amino acids. In DNA, the CDR3 is TGCAGTGCCCGAGACCGAGACTTTGAAGCTTTCTTT. Translated, it gives CSARDRDFEAFF.

The V call is TRBV20-1, the J call TRBJ2-7, with TRBD2 as a possible D gene (6 bases). Germline V gene data show CDR1 as DFQATT and CDR2 as SNEGSKA (reference sequence). V lost 3 bases and J 3 bases, leaving 15 bases between the germline ends. The CDR3 has 14 amino acids. In nucleotides, the CDR3 is TGCAGTGCTAGGAGTGTGGGGGGTAACTACGAGCAGTACTTC. It encodes CSARSVGGNYEQYF.

About this clonotype: This may stem from a read error, because a much larger clone lies one nucleotide away. The rearrangement uses TRBV4-1 and TRBJ1-5; D unclear. The J call may be incorrect, as the DNA end agrees better with TRBJ2-3. The germline V gene has CDR1 MGHRA and CDR2 YSYEKL. The CDR3 extends over 15 amino acids. The CDR3 DNA is TGCGCCAGCAGCCAAGTTCCTAGTGCTGATCAGCCCCAGTATTTT. Translating it yields CASSQVPSADQPQYF.

This clonotype was observed once. The chain has TRBV6-1 and TRBJ1-5, with 9 bases fitting TRBD1. V gave up 6 bases and J gave up 5 bases; unmatched junction bases: 11. Germline V gene data show CDR1 as MNHNS and CDR2 as SASEGT. There are 16 residues in the CDR3. The DNA for the CDR3 is TGTGCCAGCAGCCGAGGGGGCAGGACAGGGGATCAGCCCCAGCATTTT. Encoded protein: CASSRGGRTGDQPQHF.

In this sample, this clonotype turned up a few times. J is TRBJ2-5 and V is TRBV5-4; 12 bases align to TRBD1. CDR3 length: 17 residues. Trimming at V came to 4 bases and at J to 1 base, leaving 8 bases not matched to a gene. Germline-derived CDR1 and CDR2 are SGHNT and YYREEE (reference sequence). CDR3 DNA sequence: TGTGCCAGCAGCCGGACCGGGACAGGGGGCCTCCAAGAGACCCAGTACTTC. This encodes CASSRTGTGGLQETQYF.

This clonotype showed up just a few times. The rearrangement links TRBV5-1 to TRBJ2-5; D tentatively fits TRBD1 or TRBD2 (5 bases each). Germline assignment: CDR1 SGHRS and CDR2 YFSETQ. V was clipped by 0 bases and J by 2 bases, with 11 bases between them. CDR3 length equals 15 residues. The CDR3: CASSLVGALQETQYF. The DNA of the CDR3 is TGCGCCAGCAGCTTGGTCGGGGCACTACAAGAGACCCAGTACTTC.

This clonotype was detected ten times or more. The V call is TRBV6-5, the J call TRBJ1-1; 7 bases fit TRBD1. The CDR3 is 14 amino acids. From germline, CDR1 is MNHEY and CDR2 SVGAGI. Germline trimming cut 7 bases from V and 6 bases from J; bases unmatched to any gene: 11. The CDR3 is CASNQQGPVAEAFF. In nucleotides, the CDR3 is TGTGCCAGCAACCAACAGGGGCCAGTGGCTGAAGCTTTCTTT.